Listed below are T cell receptor beta chains from one sample, sequenced in a study of identical twins. TCRdb recomputed calls from the 5' RACE reads with MiXCR, one row per CDR3 protein. This sample carries approximately 1.8 million distinct CDR3 sequences, 32% of them seen once, and the ten largest clones take roughly 0.3%. What was sequenced was cord blood. The receptor set was obtained from a newborn girl in good health. Each CDR3 is given with its conserved first and last residue. D genes are given only for firm matches. Size is stated for part of the rows, as once, few or many counts, or as a class when the clone is expanded.

TGTGCCAGCAGTTTATCTCCCACAGGGGGCAATGGCTACACCTTC	CASSLSPTGGNGYTF	TRBJ1-2	TRBV27	few	TRBD1
TGTGCCAGCAGTTTACTATCCAGGGAGACCCAGTACTTC	CASSLLSRETQYF	TRBJ2-5	TRBV12-3/TRBV12-4	-	-
TGCAGTGCTATCCGGGAGGGGTATGACAATGAGCAGTTCTTC	CSAIREGYDNEQFF	TRBJ2-1	TRBV20-1	-	TRBD2
TGCGCCAGCAGTGAGTCGGGGGGCCAAAACATTCAGTACTTC	CASSESGGQNIQYF	TRBJ2-4	TRBV10-2	few	-
TGTGCCTGGAGTGGGACAGGGGGCTCCTACGAGCAGTACTTC	CAWSGTGGSYEQYF	TRBJ2-7	TRBV30	-	TRBD1
TGTGCCAGCAGTGATGGTAACATGAACACTGAAGCTTTCTTT	CASSDGNMNTEAFF	TRBJ1-1	TRBV6-5	-	-
TGTGCCAGCCGACGATCAACTCCGGACGAGCAGTACTTC	CASRRSTPDEQYF	TRBJ2-7	TRBV12-3/TRBV12-4	few	-
TGTGCCAGCAGCTTGGACAGGGGGCGAACCGCTGAAGCTTTCTTT	CASSLDRGRTAEAFF	TRBJ1-1	TRBV5-4	-	TRBD1
TGTGCCAGCAGCTGGGGCCAAAACATTCAGTACTTC	CASSWGQNIQYF	TRBJ2-4	TRBV28	many	-
TGTGCCAGCAGCGTAGACGATCAGGGATCCTACTACAATGAGCAGTACTTC	CASSVDDQGSYYNEQYF	TRBJ2-7	TRBV9	-	-
TGTGCCAGCAGTTTAGTATACGGAGGTCAGCCCCAGCATTTT	CASSLVYGGQPQHF	TRBJ1-5	TRBV12-3/TRBV12-4	few	-
TGTGCCAGCAGTTACTCGACCCGGGAAACTAGCGGGACTTCCTACGAGCAGTACTTC	CASSYSTRETSGTSYEQYF	TRBJ2-7	TRBV6-5	-	TRBD2
TGTGCCACCAGCAGAGATGGAGGGGCAACTAATGAAAAACTGTTTTTT	CATSRDGGATNEKLFF	TRBJ1-4	TRBV15	few	-
TGTGCCTGTCGGGGGGGGTCCTACGAGCAGTACTTC	CACRGGSYEQYF	TRBJ2-7	TRBV10-3	few	TRBD2
TGTGCCAGCAGCTTAGTAAGACTAGCGGGAACTCGGAATGAGCAGTTCTTC	CASSLVRLAGTRNEQFF	TRBJ2-1	TRBV7-2	-	TRBD2
TGCAGCGCTGTCACCTCTGGAAACACCATATATTTT	CSAVTSGNTIYF	TRBJ1-3	TRBV20-1	once	-
TGCAGTGCTAGAGGGACTAGAGGGTACAATGAGCAGTTCTTC	CSARGTRGYNEQFF	TRBJ2-1	TRBV20-1	few	TRBD2
TGTGCCAGCAGTTACGCGGGTGTGTCCTACAATGAGCAGTTCTTC	CASSYAGVSYNEQFF	TRBJ2-1	TRBV6-5	-	-
TGTGCCAGCAGTGTTGAGGGTTATAATTCACCCCTCCACTTT	CASSVEGYNSPLHF	TRBJ1-6	TRBV2	-	-
TGTGCCAGCAGCCAATTTGAGGCAGAGACCCAGTTCTTC	CASSQFEAETQFF	TRBJ2-1	TRBV3-1	-	-
TGTGCCAGCAGTACCGGGACTAGTCGGGAGACCCAGTACTTC	CASSTGTSRETQYF	TRBJ2-5	TRBV6-1	few	TRBD2
TGTGCCAGCAGTTCCCAAGGATTTAACTATGGCTACACCTTC	CASSSQGFNYGYTF	TRBJ1-2	TRBV27	-	-
TGTGCCAGCAGTTACCATACTAGCGGAGACCCCAATGAGCAGTTCTTC	CASSYHTSGDPNEQFF	TRBJ2-1	TRBV6-5	few	TRBD2
TGTGCCAGCAGCTTGTTCAGGGGAGGTAGCGGGAAGTCGGGTTACAATGAGCAGTTCTTC	CASSLFRGGSGKSGYNEQFF	TRBJ2-1	TRBV5-5	once	TRBD2
TGCGCCAGCAGCCAAGCACCGGGACAGGGGAATAGCAATCAGCCCCAGCATTTT	CASSQAPGQGNSNQPQHF	TRBJ1-5	TRBV4-1	few	TRBD1
TGTGCCAGCAGCTTAGTAGTTCAATCCTACAATGAGCAGTACTTC	CASSLVVQSYNEQYF	TRBJ2-7	TRBV11-2	-	-
TGCGCCAGCAGCTTGTTTCGCGGGCGAGGCTACACCTTC	CASSLFRGRGYTF	TRBJ1-2	TRBV5-1	few	-
TGTGCCAGCAGTCCCGGGACAGGGGCGACGGGCGAAAAACTGTTTTTT	CASSPGTGATGEKLFF	TRBJ1-4	TRBV28	once	TRBD1
TGTGCCAGCAGTTACTCGTTTGGGAAGACCCAGTACTTC	CASSYSFGKTQYF	TRBJ2-5	TRBV6-6	few	-
TGTGCCAGCAGGGGCCTAGCGGGAGAGTTCAATGAGCAGTTCTTC	CASRGLAGEFNEQFF	TRBJ2-1	TRBV2	-	TRBD2
TGTGCCAGCAGCGCTCCCAGGGGGGGGATATATGGCTACACCTTC	CASSAPRGGIYGYTF	TRBJ1-2	TRBV6-1	-	TRBD1
TGTGCCAGCAGCCAAGCGGAGGGGAGGGTCACCGGGGAGCTGTTTTTT	CASSQAEGRVTGELFF	TRBJ2-2	TRBV4-2	few	TRBD2
TGTGCCAGCAGCTTAGAGTCCAGGGTCGGCTCCTACGAGCAGTACTTC	CASSLESRVGSYEQYF	TRBJ2-7	TRBV7-2	few	-
TGCAGTGCTAGAGGGAGCGGAGTTAGCACAGATACGCAGTATTTT	CSARGSGVSTDTQYF	TRBJ2-3	TRBV20-1	-	-
TGTGCCAGCAGCTCAGGACAGGGCAGTTCCTACGAGCAGTACTTC	CASSSGQGSSYEQYF	TRBJ2-7	TRBV7-8	many	TRBD1
TGTGCCAGCAGTTTATACGGCATCCCTATTCCTAGCACAGATACGCAGTATTTT	CASSLYGIPIPSTDTQYF	TRBJ2-3	TRBV27	few	-
TGTGCCAGCAGCGCCGAGGGGGCCTCCTACAATGAGCAGTACTTC	CASSAEGASYNEQYF	TRBJ2-7	TRBV2	-	TRBD1
TGTGCCAGCAGCCAAGGGACAGCTAATGGCTACACCTTC	CASSQGTANGYTF	TRBJ1-2	TRBV14	-	-
TGTGCCAGCAGTTTAGGGGGTCCCTTGACAGGGGCCTATAGTTCACCCCTCCACTTT	CASSLGGPLTGAYSSPLHF	TRBJ1-6	TRBV12-3/TRBV12-4	-	TRBD1
TGTGCCAGCAGTCTGACGGCCCAAGAGACCCAGTACTTC	CASSLTAQETQYF	TRBJ2-5	TRBV2	many	-
TGTGCCAGCAGTTACAGGGGGCTGAACACTGAAGCTTTCTTT	CASSYRGLNTEAFF	TRBJ1-1	TRBV6-6	many	TRBD1
TGTGCCAGCAGCCTTATGCCCCGGGACACATCCTACGAGCAGTACTTC	CASSLMPRDTSYEQYF	TRBJ2-7	TRBV11-2	many	-
TGTGCCAGCAGCATGACCGGGACAGGGTTAGGAGGCAATCAGCCCCAGCATTTT	CASSMTGTGLGGNQPQHF	TRBJ1-5	TRBV7-2	-	TRBD1
TGTGCCAGCAGTCAGGGGGCAGGGGATGGCTACACCTTC	CASSQGAGDGYTF	TRBJ1-2	TRBV6-6	few	TRBD1
TGTGCCAGCAGCCAAGGTGGTCAACAAAACATTAAGTACTTC	CASSQGGQQNIKYF	TRBJ2-7	TRBV4-2	-	-
TGCGCCAGCAGTTCTATGGGCAGGTGGAACGAGCAGTACTTC	CASSSMGRWNEQYF	TRBJ2-7	TRBV10-1	-	-